A selection of T cell receptor beta chains follows, all from one sample in a study of T cell clones after liver transplantation. TCRdb keeps only in-frame clones here, not all; method: immunoSEQ multiplex PCR. This table holds tens of thousands of clones, around 84% found once. Sequencing used CD4+ T cells from blood, obtained 48 to 50 months after liver transplant. The source is a human patient who received a liver transplant. Some T cells may be the graft donor's. The CDR3 runs from the conserved cysteine through the conserved F or W. A D gene is named only where the DNA matches it firmly. A row's size may be missing; if present it is once, few, many or a size class.

J	V	size	D	CDR3	DNA
TRBJ1-2	TRBV19	.	.	CASSIVPRLGVTYGYTF	TGTGCCAGTAGTATCGTGCCGCGGCTCGGAGTCACCTATGGCTACACCTTC
TRBJ2-7	TRBV19	.	.	CASKNSGTSYEQYF	TGTGCCAGTAAGAACTCAGGGACCTCCTACGAGCAGTACTTC
TRBJ2-2	TRBV11-1	.	TRBD2	CASSLRRGGLNTGELFF	TGTGCCAGCAGCTTGCGGCGGGGGGGCTTAAACACCGGGGAGCTGTTTTTT
TRBJ1-3	TRBV5-1	.	TRBD1	CASSGDRASGNTIYF	TGCGCCAGCAGCGGTGACAGGGCTTCTGGAAACACCATATATTTT
TRBJ2-5	TRBV19	.	.	CASSPQGSIETQYF	TGTGCCAGTAGTCCCCAGGGGTCCATCGAGACCCAGTACTTC
TRBJ2-7	TRBV28	.	TRBD2	CASLRGASGRGVYEQYF	TGTGCCAGCCTCCGAGGGGCTAGCGGGAGGGGGGTCTACGAGCAGTACTTC
TRBJ2-1	TRBV4-3	.	.	CASSLTPRGSSYNEQFF	TGCGCCAGCAGCCTGACACCTCGTGGGAGCTCCTACAATGAGCAGTTCTTC
TRBJ1-2	TRBV6-5	.	.	CASSYSKAQLNYGYTF	TGTGCCAGCAGTTACTCGAAAGCGCAGTTAAACTATGGCTACACCTTC
TRBJ2-7	TRBV7-2	.	.	CASSSSRTGYEQYF	TGTGCCAGCAGCTCAAGTAGGACTGGCTACGAGCAGTACTTC
TRBJ1-2	TRBV19	many	.	CPFHGYTF	TGTCCTTTCCATGGCTACACCTTC
TRBJ2-7	TRBV4-3	once	TRBD2	CASSQEQRDHDEQYF	TGCGCCAGCAGCCAAGAGCAGCGGGATCACGACGAGCAGTACTTC
TRBJ1-2	TRBV29-1	.	.	CSVDSGARALLYEYGYTF	TGCAGCGTTGATTCGGGGGCTCGGGCCCTGCTGTACGAATATGGCTACACCTTC
TRBJ1-5	TRBV5-1	.	TRBD1	CASSLGPSGTGGSQPQHF	TGCGCCAGCAGCTTGGGCCCATCCGGGACAGGGGGCTCTCAGCCCCAGCATTTT
TRBJ1-6	TRBV29-1	once	.	CSVGGDGNSPLHF	TGCAGCGTGGGGGGGGATGGGAATTCACCCCTCCACTTT
TRBJ2-7	TRBV29-1	once	.	CSVNSPGRNSYEQYF	TGCAGCGTGAATTCCCCGGGACGTAACTCCTACGAGCAGTACTTC
TRBJ2-1	TRBV2	.	.	CASSETGLSYNEQFF	TGTGCCAGCAGTGAAACAGGCCTCTCCTACAATGAGCAGTTCTTC
TRBJ1-6	TRBV9	once	.	CASSVEGRVGSPLHF	TGTGCCAGCAGCGTAGAAGGCAGGGTGGGATCACCCCTCCACTTT
TRBJ2-7	TRBV27	.	.	CASRSSQGGYEQYF	TGTGCCAGCAGATCCTCACAGGGTGGTTACGAGCAGTACTTC
TRBJ1-4	TRBV28	.	TRBD1	CATVLTGDEKLFF	TGTGCCACCGTCCTTACAGGGGATGAAAAACTGTTTTTT
TRBJ2-1	TRBV4-1	.	TRBD1	CASRLGTGGFNEQFF	TGCGCCAGCAGACTCGGGACAGGCGGTTTCAATGAGCAGTTCTTC
TRBJ2-3	TRBV5-4	once	TRBD1	CASSRQGASTDTQYF	TGTGCCAGCAGCCGACAGGGGGCTAGTACAGATACGCAGTATTTT
TRBJ2-4	TRBV19	.	.	CASSPNPAVQNIQYF	TGTGCCAGTAGTCCCAACCCGGCCGTACAGAACATTCAGTACTTC
TRBJ2-7	TRBV10-3	once	TRBD2	CAISESTGGPEQYF	TGTGCCATCAGTGAGTCGACGGGGGGTCCCGAGCAGTACTTC
TRBJ2-3	TRBV6-1	.	.	CASSESPGFLRDTQYF	TGTGCCAGCAGTGAATCTCCCGGATTTCTGCGAGATACGCAGTATTTT
TRBJ1-1	TRBV28	.	.	CASSFSGARGTEAFF	TGTGCCAGCAGTTTCTCGGGGGCAAGAGGCACTGAAGCTTTCTTT